This T cell receptor (beta chain) comes out of a study of T cell repertoires in cytomegalovirus infection. At least ten counts were recorded for this clonotype. Trimming pared 4 bases from V and 0 bases from J, leaving 13 bases between. The germline V gene has CDR1 LNHDA and CDR2 SQIVND (reference sequence). The CDR3 totals 16 residues. TCRdb independently ran MiXCR on the reads; one entry per CDR3 protein. The data hold hundreds of thousands of distinct CDR3 sequences, with roughly a sixth observed a single time. The rearrangement links TRBV19 to TRBJ2-1; TRBD1 might be the D (6 bases). The clonotype was recovered from a human donor in good health (CMV status not recorded). Some clones in this sample may be carry-over from other donors' samples. The sample comprised PBMCs. The CDR3 nucleotides are TGTGCCAGTAGTACGCCATCAGGGGACTCCTACAATGAGCAGTTCTTC. Translation gives CASSTPSGDSYNEQFF.